One sample yielded the 14 T cell receptor beta chains listed below, sequenced in a study of T cells in women clearing cervical HPV infection. The repertoire was sequenced with immunoSEQ multiplex PCR; TCRdb's copy has only in-frame clones and lacks some. Seen in this sample are roughly 30,000 clones; the ten most common clones hold 8.4%. The sequencing input was blood buffy coat. All receptors come from a woman between 18 and 75 years old with a cervical HPV16 infection that either progressed to CIN3+ or cleared (not recorded which).

Concerning this clone: The DNA ends 3 residues before the CDR3 does, and the rest of the CDR3 is filled in from the germline J gene. The chain is built from TRBV20-1 and TRBJ1-5; tentatively, D is TRBD1 (6 bases). CDR1 and CDR2 (germline): DFQATT, SNEGSKA (reference sequence). Trimming pared 4 bases from V and 6 bases from J, leaving 13 bases between. The CDR3 spans 13 residues. The CDR3 protein is CSATGDWSQPQHF. The covered CDR3 bases are TGCAGTGCTACAGGGGATTGGAGTCAGCCC.

A remark on this clone: The missing CDR3 end, 3 residues past where the read stops, is filled in from the germline J gene. The chain couples TRBV9 to TRBJ1-4, with D maybe TRBD1 (6 bases). Per germline, CDR1 SGDLS and CDR2 YYNGEE. There are 19 residues in the CDR3. V lost 3 bases and J 2 bases, leaving 23 bases between the germline ends. The covered CDR3 bases are TGTGCCAGCAGCGGGGGGGGGCAGAACCCCGAAGGGACTAATGAAAAA. Its translation is CASSGGGQNPEGTNEK. The CDR3, in full, reads CASSGGGQNPEGTNEKLFF.

On this clone: The read falls 3 residues short of the CDR3 end, and the missing part is taken from the germline J gene. The rearrangement links TRBV30 to TRBJ1-2, with no clear D. Germline CDR1 reads GTSNPN; CDR2 reads SVGIG (reference sequence). The CDR3 is made up of 12 amino acids. The CDR3 is CAWDYSREGYTF. CDR3 DNA (partial): TGTGCCTGGGACTACTCTCGGGAGGGC. The full variable domain, in which reference TRBV30 and TRBJ1-2 provide the parts outside the CDR3, is SQTIHQWPATLVQPVGSPLSLECTVEGTSNPNLYWYRQAAGRGLQLLFYSVGIGQISSEVPQNLSASRPQDRQFILSSKKLLLSDSGFYLCAWDYSREGYTFGSGTRLTVV.

CDR3 residues: CASSPGEGTEAFF. The sequenced part of the CDR3 DNA is TGTGCCAGCAGCCCCGGTGAGGGCACTGAA. This sequence joins TRBV11-2 and TRBJ1-1; D not certain. The CDR3 end falls 3 residues outside the read, so it is completed with the germline J gene. Trimming left V 5 bases short and J 4 bases short, with 11 bases between. The CDR3 is made up of 13 amino acids. Germline V gives CDR1 SGHAT, CDR2 FQNNGV.

For this clone: The sequenced fragment ends 3 residues before the CDR3 boundary, so the rest is inferred from the germline J gene. The J gene is TRBJ1-2, the V gene TRBV18; possibly TRBD1 for D (6 bases). Germline lookup yields CDR1 KGHSH and CDR2 LQKENI. This CDR3 is built from 13 residues. CDR3 sequence: CASSPGTSYDYTF. The CDR3 bases that were read are TGTGCCAGCTCACCCGGGACATCCTACGAC.

Incomplete CDR3 DNA: TGCAGTGCGGGGCTGGCTAGCGGGGGCCAAGAGACC. Translated, it gives CSAGLASGGQET. The full-length CDR3 reads as CSAGLASGGQETQYF. The chain recombines TRBV20-1 with TRBJ2-5; 10 positions agree with TRBD2. From the germline J gene comes the end of the CDR3, since the read stops 3 residues before it. V trimming: 6 bases; J trimming: 1 base; junction bases outside the gene matches: 8. Per the germline V gene, CDR1 is DFQATT and CDR2 is SNEGSKA (reference sequence). The CDR3 consists of 15 residues.

A remark on this clone: The read halts 3 residues ahead of the CDR3 end, with the missing end drawn from the germline J gene. The chain is built from TRBV5-1 and TRBJ2-7, with 10 bases that match TRBD1. Trimming took 3 bases from V and 5 from J; bases not matched to a gene: 11. CDR1 and CDR2 from the germline V gene are SGHRS and YFSETQ. There are 16 residues in the CDR3. This chain's CDR3 is CASSSTTGTGVHEQYF. The covered CDR3 bases are TGCGCCAGCAGCTCCACGACCGGGACAGGGGTCCACGAG. Using reference TRBV5-1 and TRBJ2-7 for the parts outside the CDR3, the full variable domain is KAGVTQTPRYLIKTRGQQVTLSCSPISGHRSVSWYQQTPGQGLQFLFEYFSETQRNKGNFPGRFSGRQFSNSRSEMNVSTLELGDSALYLCASSSTTGTGVHEQYFGPGTRLTVT.

Note on this clone: Read coverage stops 3 residues before the CDR3 terminus; the germline J gene supplies the remainder. The rearrangement links TRBV7-2 to TRBJ2-1; D unresolved. The CDR3 consists of 13 residues. CDR1 is SGHTA, CDR2 FQGNSA, per germline. Trimming removed 1 base at V and 7 bases at J, with 8 bases between. The CDR3 reads CASSLDWRNEQFF. CDR3 bases read: TGTGCCAGCAGCTTAGATTGGCGGAATGAG. The entire variable domain, with the rest obtained from reference TRBV7-2 and TRBJ2-1, is as follows: GAGVSQSPSNKVTEKGKDVELRCDPISGHTALYWYRQSLGQGLEFLIYFQGNSAPDKSGLPSDRFSAERTGGSVSTLTIQRTQQEDSAVYLCASSLDWRNEQFFGPGTRLTVL.

Worth noting for this clone: The read ends 3 residues shy of where the CDR3 ends; the end is completed using the germline J gene. The rearrangement links TRBV18 to TRBJ2-3; D possibly corresponds to TRBD1 (5 bases). The CDR3 loop spans 14 amino acids. Germline V gene data show CDR1 as KGHSH and CDR2 as LQKENI. Partial CDR3 DNA: TGTGCCAGCTCACCATTAGGGGTAAGAGAGACG. It encodes CASSPLGVRET. The full CDR3 sequence reads CASSPLGVRETQYF.

Of note for this clone: The CDR3 extends 3 residues past the end of the read, so its final part is completed from the germline J gene. The rearrangement joins TRBV6-2 or TRBV6-3 to TRBJ2-3; 7 bases fit TRBD2. The CDR3 runs 15 residues. With 7 bases clipped from V and 2 bases from J, the junction kept 9 bases outside the gene matches. Germline CDR1 and CDR2: MNHEY and SVGEGT. The CDR3 bases that were read are TGTGCCAGCAACGGGCTAGCGGTTACCACAGATACG. This translates into CASNGLAVTTDT. The complete CDR3 reads CASNGLAVTTDTQYF.

Of note for this clone: Read sequence stops 3 residues before the CDR3 end, and the germline J gene provides the missing end. The rearrangement uses TRBV5-4 and TRBJ2-4; TRBD2 aligns across 8 bases. After removal of 4 bases from V and 6 bases from J, the junction contained 9 bases not matched to a gene. CDR3 size: 15 residues. Germline V gene data show CDR1 as SGHNT and CDR2 as YYREEE (reference sequence). The CDR3 loop is CASSPRGGSSNIQYF. CDR3 DNA (partial): TGTGCCAGCAGCCCCCGGGGGGGGAGTTCAAACATT.

Regarding this clone: Sequencing ends 3 residues short of the CDR3 end; the germline J gene provides the rest. The chain couples TRBV6-2 or TRBV6-3 to TRBJ2-3; 12 nucleotides align to TRBD2. The CDR3 covers 15 residues. The germline CDR1 and CDR2 sequences are MNHEY and SVGEGT. The CDR3 bases that were read are TGTGCCAGCAGTATTACTAGCGGGGGGAGCGAGACG. This codes for CASSITSGGSET. In full, the CDR3 reads CASSITSGGSETQYF.

The sequenced part of the CDR3 DNA is TGTGCCAGCCAGAACAGGGATAGATCCTACGAG. Residues: CASQNRDRSYE. The complete CDR3 protein is CASQNRDRSYEQYF. The chain carries TRBV2 and TRBJ2-7; tentatively, D is TRBD1 (6 bases). The missing CDR3 end, 3 residues past where the read stops, is filled in from the germline J gene. V lost 8 bases to trimming and J lost 1 base, with 15 bases between them. The CDR3 has 14 residues. Germline values: CDR1 SNHLY, CDR2 FYNNEI.

To note about this clone: Read sequence stops 3 residues before the CDR3 end, and the germline J gene provides the missing end. V usage is TRBV7-2 and J usage is TRBJ2-5, with TRBD2 identical over 11 bases. Germline trimming cut 5 bases from V and 2 bases from J; bases unmatched to any gene: 4. Germline CDR1 SGHTA, CDR2 FQGNSA. The CDR3 is 15 amino acids. Here the CDR3 reads CASSLTSGAQETQYF. The sequenced CDR3 bases are TGTGCCAGCAGCCTGACTAGCGGGGCTCAAGAGACC.